This TCR beta chain was recovered during a study of blood T cell repertoires in COVID-19. For the study at large: Samples representing acute and convalescent COVID-19 were sourced from the United States, Italy and Spain. Sources were T cells, B-cell-depleted T cells, or PBMCs; the material itself was cDNA or gDNA.

Clones were read by immunoSEQ multiplex PCR, and TCRdb kept only the in-frame ones, dropping some. The data contain a few hundred thousand clones, 70% to 90% of them singletons. Germline V CDR1 and CDR2: MGHRA, YSYEKL. Trimming took 0 bases from V and 1 from J; bases not matched to a gene: 6. The CDR3 consists of 16 residues. The V and J genes are TRBV4-1 and TRBJ2-7, with TRBD2 identical over 7 bases. Sequenced material: peripheral blood. The receptor's source is a woman aged 45-65 years with active or convalescent COVID-19. CDR3 DNA sequence: TGCGCCAGCAGCCAAGATCCCAGCGGGAAGTCCTACGAGCAGTACTTC. It codes for CASSQDPSGKSYEQYF.